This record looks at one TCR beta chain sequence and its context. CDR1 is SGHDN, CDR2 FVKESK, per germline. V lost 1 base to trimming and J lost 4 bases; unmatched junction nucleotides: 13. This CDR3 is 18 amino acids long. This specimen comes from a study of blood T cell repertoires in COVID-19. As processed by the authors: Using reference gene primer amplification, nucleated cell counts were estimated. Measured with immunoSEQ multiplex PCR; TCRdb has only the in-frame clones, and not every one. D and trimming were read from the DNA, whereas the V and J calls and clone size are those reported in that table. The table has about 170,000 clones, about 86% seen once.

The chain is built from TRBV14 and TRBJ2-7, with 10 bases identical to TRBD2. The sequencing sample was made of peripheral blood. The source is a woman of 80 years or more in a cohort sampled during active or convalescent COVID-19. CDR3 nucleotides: TGTGCCAGCAGCCAAGCAATGCTAGCGGGAGCTACTAGGTACGAGCAGTACGTC. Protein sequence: CASSQAMLAGATRYEQYV.